The 13 T cell receptor beta chains below all came from one sample that was sequenced in a study of early T cells in non-severe SARS-CoV-2 infection. TCRdb reprocessed the 5' RACE reads via MiXCR and lists one record per CDR3 protein. Here the sample spans around 52,000 distinct CDR3 sequences, 11% being singletons. Sequences were obtained from whole blood. These receptors were obtained from an adult who was a healthcare worker with PCR-confirmed SARS-CoV-2 infection or an uninfected control (not recorded which).

This clonotype has only a few counts. This chain links TRBV5-1 with TRBJ2-2; 9 bases agree with TRBD2. With V trimmed by 0 bases and J by 5 bases, 2 bases remained unmatched. Germline V lookup: CDR1 SGHRS, CDR2 YFSETQ. This CDR3 is built from 15 residues. CDR3 sequence: CASSLELAGTGELFF. CDR3 sequence (DNA): TGCGCCAGCAGCTTGGAGCTAGCGGGAACCGGGGAGCTGTTTTTT.

This clonotype came up a few times. This chain uses TRBV5-1 with TRBJ1-1; no definite D call. The CDR3 is 15 residues long. Trimming cost V 0 bases and J 7 bases, with 16 bases left between them. Germline V gene data show CDR1 as SGHRS and CDR2 as YFSETQ. The CDR3 region is CASSLEGGRGGEAFF. The CDR3 DNA follows: TGCGCCAGCAGCTTGGAAGGTGGGCGCGGTGGTGAAGCTTTCTTT.

This clonotype was counted between two and nine times. This chain links TRBV20-1 with TRBJ1-2; D not resolved. Trimming took 6 bases from V and 8 from J, leaving 16 bases between them. Germline lookup yields CDR1 DFQATT and CDR2 SNEGSKA (reference sequence). The CDR3 extends over 12 amino acids. The CDR3 here is CSARMGPEGYTF. The CDR3 nucleotides read TGCAGTGCGAGAATGGGCCCGGAGGGCTACACCTTC.

The chain joins TRBV2 to TRBJ2-2; no firm D call. V was trimmed by 4 bases and J by 1 base, leaving 7 bases between them. The CDR3 has 14 residues. The germline gives CDR1 SNHLY, CDR2 FYNNEI. CDR3 protein: CASSGLLNTGELFF. CDR3 in DNA: TGTGCCAGCAGTGGGTTGTTGAACACCGGGGAGCTGTTTTTT. The full variable domain, completed using reference TRBV2 and TRBJ2-2, is EPEVTQTPSHQVTQMGQEVILRCVPISNHLYFYWYRQILGQKVEFLVSFYNNEISEKSEIFDDQFSVERPDGSNFTLKIRSTKLEDSAMYFCASSGLLNTGELFFGEGSRLTVL.

J is TRBJ1-2 and V is TRBV7-2; 8 bases agree with TRBD1. This CDR3 is built from 13 residues. V lost 4 bases, J lost 3 bases, and 1 base stayed unmatched. Germline V gives CDR1 SGHTA, CDR2 FQGNSA. The chain's CDR3 is CASSSTGDYGYTF. DNA for the CDR3: TGTGCCAGCAGCTCGACAGGGGACTATGGCTACACCTTC. Based on the CDR3 plus reference TRBV7-2 and TRBJ1-2, the full variable domain is GAGVSQSPSNKVTEKGKDVELRCDPISGHTALYWYRQSLGQGLEFLIYFQGNSAPDKSGLPSDRFSAERTGGSVSTLTIQRTQQEDSAVYLCASSSTGDYGYTFGSGTRLTVV.

This clonotype has a count of ten or more. The V and J genes are TRBV18 and TRBJ2-7; D not resolved. Germline lookup yields CDR1 KGHSH and CDR2 LQKENI. The CDR3 sequence is 12 residues long. Trimming left V 4 bases short and J 3 bases short, with 7 bases between. CDR3 protein: CASSLVLYEQYF. The CDR3 DNA reads as TGTGCCAGCTCACTCGTTCTCTACGAGCAGTACTTC. Looking up the rest from reference TRBV18 and TRBJ2-7 gives the full variable domain: NAGVMQNPRHLVRRRGQEARLRCSPMKGHSHVYWYRQLPEEGLKFMVYLQKENIIDESGMPKERFSAEFPKEGPSILRIQQVVRGDSAAYFCASSLVLYEQYFGPGTRLTVT.

There are many counts of this clonotype. The rearrangement joins TRBV30 to TRBJ1-5, with a tentative D call TRBD1 (6 bases). This CDR3 has 13 residues. V lost 5 bases and J lost 2, with 10 bases in between. Germline V lookup: CDR1 GTSNPN, CDR2 SVGIG (reference sequence). The CDR3 region has the DNA TGTGCCTGGGCAGGGGCGGGCAATCAGCCCCAGCATTTT. Its protein product is CAWAGAGNQPQHF.

This clonotype appeared many times. The chain is built from TRBV20-1 and TRBJ2-3, with D possibly matching TRBD1 (7 bases). The CDR3 contains 15 residues. The ends were cut back, 5 bases at V and 2 bases at J, with 17 bases in the middle. CDR1 DFQATT and CDR2 SNEGSKA come from the germline V gene (reference sequence). This CDR3 is CSAPLQGEDTDTQYF. The DNA for the CDR3 is TGCAGTGCTCCTCTTCAGGGGGAGGACACAGATACGCAGTATTTT.

In this sample, this clonotype turned up once. The V and J genes are TRBV28 and TRBJ2-2; maybe TRBD1 (6 bases). Trimming removed 5 bases from V and 1 base from J, with 8 bases in between. The CDR3 has 14 amino acids. Per the germline V gene, CDR1 is MDHEN and CDR2 is SYDVKM. CDR3 in amino acids: CASSVGGNTGELFF. Written as DNA, the CDR3 is TGTGCCAGCAGTGTAGGGGGGAACACCGGGGAGCTGTTTTTT.

This clonotype was seen at least ten times. The CDR3 reads CASSNRGEVSEAFF. The CDR3, as DNA: TGCGCCAGCAGTAACAGGGGAGAAGTAAGTGAAGCTTTCTTT. V gene TRBV10-1 combines with J gene TRBJ1-1; TRBD1 agrees at 7 bases. J was trimmed by 7 bases and V by 5 bases; bases with no gene match: 10. Germline V gene data show CDR1 as WNHNN and CDR2 as SYGVQD (reference sequence). The CDR3 spans 14 residues.

V is TRBV11-2 and J is TRBJ2-4, with 8 bases fitting TRBD1. This CDR3 comprises 15 residues. CDR1 is SGHAT, CDR2 FQNNGV, per germline. The J segment lost 5 bases and the V segment lost 5 bases, leaving 8 bases of the junction unmatched. The CDR3 nucleotides read TGTGCCAGCAGCATCACGGACAGGGTGGAAAACATTCAGTACTTC. It translates to CASSITDRVENIQYF.

This clonotype occurred many times. The CDR3, as DNA: TGTGCCAGCAGCTTAGAACTAGGGGACACTGAAGCTTTCTTT. It yields the protein CASSLELGDTEAFF. This rearrangement joins TRBV7-9 to TRBJ1-1, with a tentative D call TRBD1 (5 bases). Germline CDR1 SEHNR, CDR2 FQNEAQ (reference sequence). Trimming left V 1 base short and J 3 bases short, with 9 bases between. The CDR3 contains 14 residues.

The genes are TRBV5-6 and TRBJ1-6, with D unclear. The ends were cut back, 0 bases at V and 10 bases at J, with 11 bases in the middle. The CDR3 spans 14 residues. Germline lookup yields CDR1 SGHDT and CDR2 YYEEEE. The CDR3: CASSLANRDSPLHF. The CDR3 region has the DNA TGTGCCAGCAGCTTGGCAAACCGTGACTCACCCCTCCACTTT.